What follows is one T cell receptor (beta chain) and its context. Its specificity is not known. Primers for the PCR totalled 60 Vbeta and 13 Jbeta. Sequencing used immunoSEQ multiplex PCR; TCRdb keeps in-frame clones, though not all of them. The table has about 110,000 clones, roughly 76% seen once. These data belong to a study of cytomegalovirus exposure and HLA in healthy donors. The CDR3 runs to 15 residues. The germline V gene has CDR1 SGHTA and CDR2 FQGNSA. V gave up 1 base and J gave up 6 bases, with 13 bases separating them. General study results and limits: Later analysis reportedly placed an Asian-associated ancestry cluster below the approximately 680-donor mean in N-insertions. Indistinguishable V segments such as TRBV6-2 and TRBV6-3 were excluded. TCR beta V- and J-gene trimming was later associated with a missense DCLRE1C variant.

Nominally healthy donors were sampled, though unrecorded immune exposures were likely. Source material: PBMCs. The receptor was derived from a woman aged 50 to 60 in good health and CMV-seropositive. The chain carries TRBV7-2 and TRBJ1-5; TRBD1 might be the D (5 bases). The CDR3 DNA follows: TGTGCCAGCAGCTTAGGGGCGGGGGTTGGTCAGCCCCAGCATTTT. Translating gives CASSLGAGVGQPQHF.